The 7 T cell receptor beta chains reported below all come from one sample, sequenced in a study of identical twins (dated by TCRdb to 2016 to 2018). The library was built by means of 5' RACE. Reads for this sample came from an Illumina HiSeq 2000. TCRdb trimmed public reads at Q25 via fastp, called clones via MiXCR and kept in-frame beta chains. Each entry merges the rows of one CDR3 protein and shows their most common DNA and genes. The table for this sample lists some 1,600,000 distinct CDR3 sequences; about 32% of them were counted only once. 0.25% to 0.3% of the sample is taken by the ten largest. Sequenced sample: cord blood. The origin of the receptors is a newborn girl in good health.

This clonotype came up a few times. The chain links TRBV25-1 to TRBJ1-1, with D possibly being TRBD1 (6 bases). Germline lookup yields CDR1 MGHDK and CDR2 SYGVNS. CDR3 length: 16 amino acids. Trimming shortened V by 3 bases and J by 3 bases, and 17 bases separated the two germline ends. The CDR3 loop reads CASSDVLTGRHTEAFF. The CDR3 DNA reads TGTGCCAGCAGTGACGTCCTTACAGGGAGACACACTGAAGCTTTCTTT.

The chain uses TRBV20-1 and TRBJ2-4; 10 bases agree with TRBD1. The tail of the sequence fits TRBJ2-7 better, so the J call may be wrong. Germline lookup yields CDR1 DFQATT and CDR2 SNEGSKA (reference sequence). CDR3 size: 14 residues. Here the CDR3 reads CSASSRTGGYEQYF. In DNA form, the CDR3 reads TGCAGTGCTAGCTCTCGGACAGGGGGTTACGAGCAGTACTTC.

As concerns this clonotype: The germline gene is not matched at one end of the junction; a read error may be the cause. This chain joins TRBV7-9 and TRBJ2-4; D remains unclear. The end of the DNA is better explained by TRBJ2-7, so the J call may be wrong. Germline V gene data show CDR1 as SEHNR and CDR2 as FQNEAQ (reference sequence). The CDR3 has 12 residues. The CDR3 protein is CAGSLVAYEQYF. Here the CDR3 DNA reads TGTGCCGGCAGCTTAGTCGCCTACGAGCAGTACTTC.

This clonotype has a handful of counts. This chain connects TRBV27 to TRBJ2-3; 8 bases agree with TRBD1. From germline, CDR1 is MNHEY and CDR2 SMNVEV (reference sequence). CDR3 length equals 15 residues. The junction had 6 bases not matched to a gene; V was cut back by 2 bases and J by 5 bases. The CDR3 DNA sequence: TGTGCCAGCAGTTTACTACAGGGGGTGGGAGATACGCAGTATTTT. Translation gives CASSLLQGVGDTQYF.

The chain joins TRBV7-9 to TRBJ1-4; 7 positions agree with TRBD1. Germline lookup yields CDR1 SEHNR and CDR2 FQNEAQ (reference sequence). J lost 8 bases, V lost 5 bases, and 14 bases had no gene match. This CDR3 is built from 16 residues. This CDR3 reads CASSAQGTVREEKLFF. The CDR3 bases are TGTGCCAGCAGCGCCCAGGGGACAGTTCGGGAGGAAAAACTGTTTTTT.

The chain combines TRBV5-6 with TRBJ2-3; 16 bases are a match to TRBD2. Germline assignment: CDR1 SGHDT and CDR2 YYEEEE. V was clipped by 3 bases and J by 4 bases; unmatched bases: 2. The CDR3 sequence is 16 residues long. The CDR3 region is CASSWGLAGGPDTQYF. Written as DNA, the CDR3 is TGTGCCAGCAGCTGGGGACTAGCGGGAGGGCCAGATACGCAGTATTTT.

The V call is TRBV28, the J call TRBJ2-3, with D uncertain. Per the germline V gene, CDR1 is MDHEN and CDR2 is SYDVKM. Trimming stripped 3 bases from V and 0 bases from J, with 13 bases between. CDR3 length equals 16 residues. Written as DNA, the CDR3 is TGTGCCAGCAGTTTGTTCAGCCGACCTAGCACAGATACGCAGTATTTT. Translating it yields CASSLFSRPSTDTQYF.